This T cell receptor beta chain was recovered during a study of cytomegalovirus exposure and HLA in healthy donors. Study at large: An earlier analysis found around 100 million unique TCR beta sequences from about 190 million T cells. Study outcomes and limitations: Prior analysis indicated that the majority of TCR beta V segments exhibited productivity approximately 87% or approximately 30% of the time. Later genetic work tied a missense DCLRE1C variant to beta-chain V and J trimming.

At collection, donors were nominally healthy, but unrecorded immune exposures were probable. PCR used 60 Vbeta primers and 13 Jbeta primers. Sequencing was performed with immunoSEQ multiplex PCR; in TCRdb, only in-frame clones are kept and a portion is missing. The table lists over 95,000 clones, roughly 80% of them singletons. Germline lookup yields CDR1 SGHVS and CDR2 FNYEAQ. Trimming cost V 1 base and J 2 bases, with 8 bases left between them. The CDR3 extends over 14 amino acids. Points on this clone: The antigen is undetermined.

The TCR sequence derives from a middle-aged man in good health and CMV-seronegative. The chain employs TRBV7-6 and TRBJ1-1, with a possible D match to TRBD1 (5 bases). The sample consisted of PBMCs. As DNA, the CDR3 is TGTGCCAGCAGCTTAGGCCAGGGTAACACTGAAGCTTTCTTT. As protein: CASSLGQGNTEAFF. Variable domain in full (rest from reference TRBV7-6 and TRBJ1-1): GAGVSQSPRYKVTKRGQDVALRCDPISGHVSLYWYRQALGQGPEFLTYFNYEAQQDKSGLPNDRFSAERPEGSISTLTIQRTEQRDSAMYRCASSLGQGNTEAFFGQGTRLTVV.